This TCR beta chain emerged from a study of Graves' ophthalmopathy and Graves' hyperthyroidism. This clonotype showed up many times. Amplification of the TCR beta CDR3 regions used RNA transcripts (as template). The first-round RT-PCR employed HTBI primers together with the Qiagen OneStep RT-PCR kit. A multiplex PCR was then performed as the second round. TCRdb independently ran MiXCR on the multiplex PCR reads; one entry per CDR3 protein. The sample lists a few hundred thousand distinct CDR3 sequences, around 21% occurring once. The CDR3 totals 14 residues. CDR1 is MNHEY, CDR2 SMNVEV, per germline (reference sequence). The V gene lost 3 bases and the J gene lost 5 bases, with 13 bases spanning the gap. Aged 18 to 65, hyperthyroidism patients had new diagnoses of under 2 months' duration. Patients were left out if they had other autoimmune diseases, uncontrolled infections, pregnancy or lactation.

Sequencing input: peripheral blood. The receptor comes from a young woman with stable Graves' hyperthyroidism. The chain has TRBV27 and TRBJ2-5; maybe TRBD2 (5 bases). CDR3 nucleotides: TGTGCCAGCAGTTTCCTAGCCGGTGGGGAGACCCAGTACTTC. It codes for CASSFLAGGETQYF.